Each of the 14 T cell receptor beta chains below was sequenced from the same sample in a study of cytomegalovirus exposure and HLA in healthy donors. Researchers ran the PCR with 60 Vbeta and 13 Jbeta primers. Here immunoSEQ multiplex PCR was the method, and the copy in TCRdb shows in-frame clones only, minus some. This table holds 150,000 to 200,000 clones, roughly 80% found once. The specimen was PBMCs. Source of these receptors: a woman in her thirties or forties in good health and CMV-seropositive.

This chain connects TRBV28 to TRBJ2-3; no firm D call. The length of the CDR3 is 14 residues. V lost 4 bases to trimming and J lost 5 bases, with 13 bases between them. CDR1 and CDR2 (germline): MDHEN, SYDVKM. Here the CDR3 DNA reads TGTGCCAGCAGTTCCTTGGCGTCGGGAGATACGCAGTATTTT. Protein: CASSSLASGDTQYF. Complete variable domain (other parts from reference TRBV28 and TRBJ2-3): DVKVTQSSRYLVKRTGEKVFLECVQDMDHENMFWYRQDPGLGLRLIYFSYDVKMKEKGDIPEGYSVSREKKERFSLILESASTNQTSMYLCASSSLASGDTQYFGPGTRLTVL.

The chain is built from TRBV5-1 and TRBJ1-1, with 9 bases fitting TRBD1. The CDR3 is 16 residues long. Looked up from germline, CDR1 is SGHRS and CDR2 is YFSETQ. The trim removed 1 base at V and 4 bases at J, leaving 8 bases unmatched. CDR3 amino acids: CASSLTQGQGVTEAFF. The DNA of the CDR3 is TGCGCCAGCAGCTTGACACAGGGACAGGGCGTCACTGAAGCTTTCTTT. The entire variable domain, with the rest obtained from reference TRBV5-1 and TRBJ1-1, is as follows: KAGVTQTPRYLIKTRGQQVTLSCSPISGHRSVSWYQQTPGQGLQFLFEYFSETQRNKGNFPGRFSGRQFSNSRSEMNVSTLELGDSALYLCASSLTQGQGVTEAFFGQGTRLTVV.

The rearrangement joins TRBV20-1 to TRBJ2-7; perhaps TRBD2 as D (6 bases). CDR1 is DFQATT, CDR2 SNEGSKA, per germline (reference sequence). The CDR3 consists of 9 residues. V was trimmed by 6 bases and J by 13 bases, leaving 13 bases between them. The CDR3 loop reads CSAGDWTYF. CDR3 bases: TGCAGTGCGGGGGACTGGACCTACTTC.

Regarding this clone: The junction does not match germline at one end; this may be a read error. This chain uses TRBV7-9 with TRBJ1-2; no clear D gene. This CDR3 is 10 amino acids long. Looked up from germline, CDR1 is SEHNR and CDR2 is FQNEAQ (reference sequence). The CDR3 DNA reads as TGTTCCAGCGGCAATTTTTACTACACCTTC. Its protein is CSSGNFYYTF.

The rearrangement links TRBV29-1 to TRBJ2-5; TRBD2 is a possible D gene (5 bases). This CDR3 is 14 amino acids long. Germline lookup yields CDR1 SQVTM and CDR2 ANQGSEA. With 3 bases removed from V and 2 bases from J, the gap between germline ends came to 13 bases. CDR3 amino acids: CSVERVGVQETQYF. The CDR3 region has the DNA TGCAGCGTTGAGAGGGTTGGTGTTCAAGAGACCCAGTACTTC.

The chain combines TRBV6-5 with TRBJ1-5; D is perhaps TRBD1 (5 bases). The CDR3 spans 15 residues. The V end lost 1 base, the J end lost 3 bases, and 10 bases lay between the germline ends. Germline CDR1 MNHEY, CDR2 SVGAGI. In nucleotides, the CDR3 is TGTGCCAGCAGTTACTGGACACCGCTCAATCAGCCCCAGCATTTT. This gives the protein CASSYWTPLNQPQHF.

This clone has just one count. This chain joins TRBV2 and TRBJ2-7; perhaps TRBD2 as D (6 bases). The germline gives CDR1 SNHLY, CDR2 FYNNEI. V shed 3 bases and J shed 1 base, with 16 bases lying between them. This CDR3 is 16 amino acids long. CDR3 DNA: TGTGCCAGCAGTGATGTGGAGGGTAAGAGGTCCTACGAGCAGTACTTC. Protein: CASSDVEGKRSYEQYF.

J is TRBJ2-5 and V is TRBV4-2, with 7 positions matching TRBD1. TRBJ2-7 matches the DNA end more closely, so the J call is doubtful. Germline V gene sequence: CDR1 LGHNA, CDR2 YNFKEQ. The CDR3 loop spans 15 amino acids. The CDR3 is CASSHPGRGFDEQYF. The CDR3 bases are TGTGCCAGCAGCCACCCGGGCAGGGGGTTCGACGAGCAGTACTTC.

The CDR3: CASNRGREADTQYF. The DNA for the CDR3 is TGTGCCAGCAACAGGGGAAGGGAGGCAGATACGCAGTATTTT. The J gene is TRBJ2-3, the V gene TRBV9, with D perhaps matching TRBD1 (7 bases). Deletions cut 6 bases from V and 4 bases from J, with 15 bases between. The germline V gene has CDR1 SGDLS and CDR2 YYNGEE. The CDR3 covers 14 residues.

The rearrangement joins TRBV7-3 to TRBJ1-1; no firm D call. The CDR3 loop spans 13 amino acids. Per the germline V gene, CDR1 is SGHTA and CDR2 is FQGTGA. The ends were cut back, 6 bases at V and 2 bases at J, with 10 bases in the middle. The CDR3 DNA follows: TGTGCCAGCAGTGGTGAGAGAAACACTGAAGCTTTCTTT. It yields the protein CASSGERNTEAFF.

This rearrangement joins TRBV5-4 to TRBJ2-2, with D possibly being TRBD2 (7 bases). The germline CDR1 and CDR2 sequences are SGHNT and YYREEE (reference sequence). The CDR3 consists of 16 residues. Trimming shortened V by 1 base and J by 4 bases, and 14 bases separated the two germline ends. DNA for the CDR3: TGTGCCAGCAGCTTGCTCGGGGGGCGTTTCACCGGGGAGCTGTTTTTT. Translating it yields CASSLLGGRFTGELFF.

The chain has TRBV19 and TRBJ1-5, with 10 bases lining up with TRBD1. Trimming removed 5 bases from V and 1 base from J; junction bases left unmatched: 5. Germline-derived CDR1 and CDR2 are LNHDA and SQIVND (reference sequence). The length of the CDR3 is 16 residues. CDR3 residues: CASSFRQGASNQPQHF. CDR3 DNA sequence: TGTGCCAGTAGTTTTCGACAGGGGGCGAGCAATCAGCCCCAGCATTTT. Filled out from reference TRBV19 and TRBJ1-5, the complete variable domain reads DGGITQSPKYLFRKEGQNVTLSCEQNLNHDAMYWYRQDPGQGLRLIYYSQIVNDFQKGDIAEGYSVSREKKESFPLTVTSAQKNPTAFYLCASSFRQGASNQPQHFGDGTRLSIL.

This clone appeared a single time. This chain links TRBV7-2 with TRBJ1-5; 8 bases align to TRBD1. J lost 6 bases, V lost 1 base, and 5 bases had no gene match. CDR3 length: 15 residues. The germline gives CDR1 SGHTA, CDR2 FQGNSA. CDR3 loop: CASSLVRTGSQPQHF. The CDR3, as DNA: TGTGCCAGCAGCTTAGTCAGGACAGGGAGTCAGCCCCAGCATTTT.

This chain connects TRBV6-4 to TRBJ2-1, with 8 bases aligning to TRBD2. The trim removed 6 bases at V and 1 base at J, leaving 20 bases unmatched. Germline lookup yields CDR1 MRHNA and CDR2 SNTAGT. The CDR3 is 20 amino acids. Written as DNA, the CDR3 is TGTGCCAGCAGAACCATTGGGGATATCTGGCTAGCGGGTTCCTACAATGAGCAGTTCTTC. Amino acid sequence: CASRTIGDIWLAGSYNEQFF.